This T cell receptor (beta chain) comes out of a study of blood T cell repertoires in COVID-19. Trimming removed 0 bases at V and 0 bases at J, with 16 bases between. The CDR3 consists of 19 residues. CDR1 is SGDLS, CDR2 YYNGEE, per germline. This clone was seen only a few times. As originally analysed: Counts of nucleated cells, estimated from reference gene primer amplification, were obtained. TCRdb's table, derived via immunoSEQ multiplex PCR, lists solely in-frame clones and lacks some. Clone size and the V and J calls come from that table; the DNA yielded D and trimming. In the table there are over 200,000 clones, more than 75% of which are singletons.

V gene TRBV9 combines with J gene TRBJ1-6; D possibly corresponds to TRBD1 (6 bases). The sample was peripheral blood. The TCR originated in a woman aged 30 to 39 who had recovered from COVID-19. The CDR3 bases are TGTGCCAGCAGCGTAGGGTCCAGTCGCAGGGGCTCCTATAATTCACCCCTCCACTTT. Its protein product is CASSVGSSRRGSYNSPLHF.